Listed below are T cell receptor beta chains from one sample, sequenced in a study of identical twins. TCRdb passed the 5' RACE reads through MiXCR, listing each CDR3 protein once. The sample has more than 400,000 distinct CDR3 sequences; approximately 14% are singletons. These data were also filed under a second study, of yellow fever vaccine responses in identical twins.

The specimen was CD4+ T cells sorted from blood. Receptor source: a woman between 18 and 29 years old in good health. Each CDR3 is given with its conserved first and last residue. A D gene is named only where the DNA matches it firmly. The listing skips clone size in some rows; elsewhere it reads once, few, many or a size class.

15 | TRBJ2-3 | TRBV10-1 | - | TRBD2 | CASSESPSGVDTQYF | TGCGCCAGCAGTGAGTCACCGAGCGGGGTAGATACGCAGTATTTT
14 | TRBJ2-3 | TRBV7-2 | - | TRBD1 | CASSLWDRAGAQYF | TGTGCCAGCAGCCTATGGGACAGGGCAGGAGCGCAGTATTTT
14 | TRBJ2-7 | TRBV3-1 | - | - | CASSQDLVAYEQYF | TGTGCCAGCAGCCAAGATCTAGTCGCCTACGAGCAGTACTTC
14 | TRBJ2-3 | TRBV5-1 | once | - | CASSLRGRSDTQYF | TGCGCCAGCAGCTTGCGGGGTCGGTCAGATACGCAGTATTTT
15 | TRBJ2-3 | TRBV29-1 | few | TRBD2 | CSVEGTSGRTDTQYF | TGCAGCGTTGAAGGGACTAGCGGGAGGACAGATACGCAGTATTTT
16 | TRBJ2-3 | TRBV5-1 | - | TRBD2 | CASSTGLAGKVDTQYF | TGCGCCAGCAGCACGGGACTAGCGGGAAAAGTGGATACGCAGTATTTT
16 | TRBJ1-2 | TRBV12-3/TRBV12-4 | - | TRBD1 | CASTPGHRQGLDGYTF | TGTGCCAGCACCCCCGGCCATCGACAGGGGTTGGATGGCTACACCTTC
14 | TRBJ1-1 | TRBV12-3/TRBV12-4 | many | - | CASSLSGRLIEAFF | TGTGCCAGCAGTTTGTCTGGCAGATTGATTGAAGCTTTCTTT
15 | TRBJ2-3 | TRBV20-1 | once | TRBD2 | CSAISMTSFSDTQYF | TGCAGTGCTATTAGTATGACTAGCTTCTCAGATACGCAGTATTTT
14 | TRBJ1-1 | TRBV20-1 | - | - | CSARVAGRGTEAFF | TGCAGTGCTAGAGTCGCAGGCCGGGGCACTGAAGCTTTCTTT
14 | TRBJ2-1 | TRBV5-1 | - | TRBD2 | CATSERGNYNEQFF | TGCGCCACCTCGGAGCGGGGGAACTACAATGAGCAGTTCTTC
15 | TRBJ2-1 | TRBV28 | - | - | CASSLWTLLYNEQFF | TGTGCCAGCAGTTTATGGACCCTTCTCTACAATGAGCAGTTCTTC
16 | TRBJ2-7 | TRBV2 | many | TRBD2 | CASSGGTGTRYYEQYF | TGTGCCAGCAGTGGGGGGACCGGGACTAGGTACTACGAGCAGTACTTC
16 | TRBJ2-2 | TRBV6-2/TRBV6-3 | - | - | CASSHRGIWGTGELFF | TGTGCCAGCAGTCATAGAGGGATTTGGGGGACCGGGGAGCTGTTTTTT
13 | TRBJ2-3 | TRBV7-2 | few | - | CASSLVTGDTQYF | TGTGCCAGCAGCTTAGTTACGGGAGATACGCAGTATTTT
16 | TRBJ2-5 | TRBV9 | few | TRBD2 | CASSAGGLAGGETQYF | TGTGCCAGCAGCGCGGGAGGACTAGCGGGGGGAGAGACCCAGTACTTC
19 | TRBJ2-3 | TRBV11-1 | - | - | CASSLGMAVGYLGTDTQYF | TGTGCCAGCAGCTTAGGGATGGCCGTTGGTTATTTGGGCACAGATACGCAGTATTTT
15 | TRBJ1-5 | TRBV12-3/TRBV12-4 | many | - | CASSLGVNSNQPQHF | TGTGCCAGCAGTTTAGGGGTGAATAGCAATCAGCCCCAGCATTTT
18 | TRBJ2-4 | TRBV28 | few | - | CASSPPQTGRGTKNIQYF | TGTGCCAGCTCCCCCCCTCAGACAGGGAGGGGAACCAAAAACATTCAGTACTTC
12 | TRBJ2-5 | TRBV12-3/TRBV12-4 | few | - | CASCLALETQYF | TGTGCCAGCTGCTTGGCGTTGGAGACCCAGTACTTC
12 | TRBJ2-1 | TRBV7-2 | - | - | CASSPTRPEQFF | TGTGCCAGCAGCCCGACCAGACCTGAGCAGTTCTTC
16 | TRBJ2-4 | TRBV2 | - | TRBD2 | CASRAPSGSSKNIQYF | TGTGCCAGCAGGGCACCTAGCGGGAGTTCCAAAAACATTCAGTACTTC
17 | TRBJ2-1 | TRBV11-3 | - | TRBD2 | CASSLGLAEGAYNEQFF | TGTGCCAGCAGCTTAGGTCTAGCGGAGGGAGCCTACAATGAGCAGTTCTTC
12 | TRBJ1-6 | TRBV12-3/TRBV12-4 | - | - | CASSLRFSPLHF | TGTGCCAGCAGTCTCCGTTTTTCACCCCTCCACTTT
14 | TRBJ2-5 | TRBV7-9 | few | - | CASSLVGAEETQYF | TGTGCCAGCAGCTTAGTGGGGGCTGAAGAGACCCAGTACTTC
15 | TRBJ2-2 | TRBV28 | - | - | CASTMASVNTGELFF | TGTGCCAGCACTATGGCTAGCGTTAACACCGGGGAGCTGTTTTTT
16 | TRBJ2-4 | TRBV28 | - | - | CASSLSPPGGKNIQYF | TGTGCCAGCAGTTTATCCCCCCCCGGGGGTAAAAACATTCAGTACTTC
15 | TRBJ2-3 | TRBV7-9 | few | - | CASSLVGSGTDTQYF | TGTGCCAGCAGCTTAGTAGGGAGCGGCACAGATACGCAGTATTTT